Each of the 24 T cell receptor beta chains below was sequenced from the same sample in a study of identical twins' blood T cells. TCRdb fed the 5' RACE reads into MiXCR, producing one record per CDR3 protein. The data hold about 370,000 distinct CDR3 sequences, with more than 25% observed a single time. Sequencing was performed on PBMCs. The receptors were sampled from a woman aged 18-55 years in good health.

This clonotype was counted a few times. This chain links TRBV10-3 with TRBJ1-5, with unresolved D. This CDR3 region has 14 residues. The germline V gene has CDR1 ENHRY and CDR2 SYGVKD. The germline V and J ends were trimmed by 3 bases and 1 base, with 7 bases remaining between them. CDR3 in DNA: TGTGCCATCAGTGACAGTACGAGCAATCAGCCCCAGCATTTT. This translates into CAISDSTSNQPQHF.

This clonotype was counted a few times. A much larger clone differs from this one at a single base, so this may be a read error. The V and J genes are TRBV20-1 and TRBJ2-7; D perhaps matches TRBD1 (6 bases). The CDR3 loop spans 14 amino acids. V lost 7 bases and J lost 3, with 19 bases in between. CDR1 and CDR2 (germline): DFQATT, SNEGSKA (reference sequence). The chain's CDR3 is CSVRVTGRGYEQYF. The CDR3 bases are TGCAGTGTTAGGGTGACAGGTAGGGGCTACGAGCAGTACTTC.

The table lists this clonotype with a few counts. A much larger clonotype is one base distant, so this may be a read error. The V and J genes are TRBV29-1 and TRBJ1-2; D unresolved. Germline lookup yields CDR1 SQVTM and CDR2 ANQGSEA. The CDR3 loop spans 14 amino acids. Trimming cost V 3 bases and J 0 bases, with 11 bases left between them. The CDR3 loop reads CSVEVRGANYGYTF. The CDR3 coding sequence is TGCAGCGTTGAGGTGCGGGGAGCTAACTATGGCTACACCTTC.

The DNA of the CDR3 is TGCAGTGCTAGAGAGCAGCGATCCTACGAGCAGTACTTC. Its translation: CSAREQRSYEQYF. This chain connects TRBV20-1 to TRBJ2-7; no firm D call. Germline CDR1 and CDR2: DFQATT and SNEGSKA (reference sequence). The CDR3 loop spans 13 amino acids. V lost 0 bases and J 1 base, leaving 7 bases between the germline ends.

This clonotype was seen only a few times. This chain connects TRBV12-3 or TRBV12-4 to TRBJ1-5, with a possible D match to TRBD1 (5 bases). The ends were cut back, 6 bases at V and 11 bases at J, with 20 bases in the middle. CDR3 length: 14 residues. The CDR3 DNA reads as TGTGCCAGCAGCCGGGACTACCGACCGAGGGCCCAGCATTTT. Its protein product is CASSRDYRPRAQHF.

The chain's CDR3 is CSASGTAGNTIYF. As DNA, the CDR3 is TGCAGTGCTAGCGGGACAGCTGGAAACACCATATATTTT. This sequence joins TRBV20-1 and TRBJ1-3; 7 nucleotides align to TRBD1. Germline V gives CDR1 DFQATT, CDR2 SNEGSKA (reference sequence). V gave up 3 bases and J gave up 2 bases; unmatched junction bases: 1. CDR3 length: 13 residues.

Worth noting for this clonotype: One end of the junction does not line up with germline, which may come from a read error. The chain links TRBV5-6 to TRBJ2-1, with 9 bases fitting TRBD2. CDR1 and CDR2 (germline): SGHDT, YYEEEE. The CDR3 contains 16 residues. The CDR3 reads CASSSRVLAGTNGQFF. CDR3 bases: TGTGCCAGCAGCTCGAGGGTTCTAGCGGGAACCAATGGGCAGTTCTTC.

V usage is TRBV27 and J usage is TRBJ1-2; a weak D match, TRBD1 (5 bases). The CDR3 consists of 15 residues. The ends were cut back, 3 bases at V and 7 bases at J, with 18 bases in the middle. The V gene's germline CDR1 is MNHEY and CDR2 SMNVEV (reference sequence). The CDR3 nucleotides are TGTGCCAGCAGTTTTACTGCCGGAAGGGGAAGTGGCTACACCTTC. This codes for CASSFTAGRGSGYTF.

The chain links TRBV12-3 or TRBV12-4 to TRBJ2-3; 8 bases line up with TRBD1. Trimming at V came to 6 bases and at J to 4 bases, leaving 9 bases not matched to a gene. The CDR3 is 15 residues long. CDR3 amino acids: CASRPDRGDADTQYF. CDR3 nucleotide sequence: TGTGCCAGCAGGCCCGACAGGGGTGACGCAGATACGCAGTATTTT.

The CDR3 DNA reads TGCAGTGCTAGGTGTCGGGAGGGCCTAAATGAGCAGTTCTTC. Translated: CSARCREGLNEQFF. V usage is TRBV20-1 and J usage is TRBJ2-1, with 8 positions matching TRBD2. The CDR3 is 14 amino acids. Germline CDR1 is DFQATT and CDR2 is SNEGSKA (reference sequence). With 3 bases clipped from V and 7 bases from J, the junction kept 8 bases outside the gene matches.

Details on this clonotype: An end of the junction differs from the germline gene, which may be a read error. CDR3 residues: CASSWGTVDGNSIYF. CDR3 nucleotides: TGTGCCAGCAGCTGGGGGACGGTGGACGGAAACAGCATATATTTT. The chain is built from TRBV5-4 and TRBJ1-3; D is possibly TRBD1 (5 bases). Per the germline V gene, CDR1 is SGHNT and CDR2 is YYREEE (reference sequence). This CDR3 has 15 residues.

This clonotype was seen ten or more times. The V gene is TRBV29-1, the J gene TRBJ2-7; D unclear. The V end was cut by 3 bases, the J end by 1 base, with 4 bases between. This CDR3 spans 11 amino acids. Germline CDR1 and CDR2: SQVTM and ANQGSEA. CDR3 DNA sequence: TGCAGCGTTGATGTGTCCTACGAGCAGTACTTC. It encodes CSVDVSYEQYF.

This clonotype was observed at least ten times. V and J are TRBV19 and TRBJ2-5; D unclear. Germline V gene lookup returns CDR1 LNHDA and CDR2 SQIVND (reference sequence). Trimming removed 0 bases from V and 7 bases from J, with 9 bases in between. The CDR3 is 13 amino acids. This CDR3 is CASSIEGWGTQYF. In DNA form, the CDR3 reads TGTGCCAGTAGTATAGAAGGATGGGGGACCCAGTACTTC.

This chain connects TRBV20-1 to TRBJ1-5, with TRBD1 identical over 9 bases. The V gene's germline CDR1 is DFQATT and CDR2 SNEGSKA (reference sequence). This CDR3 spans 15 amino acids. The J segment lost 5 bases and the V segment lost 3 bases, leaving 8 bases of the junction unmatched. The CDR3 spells CSARDRGSDDQPQHF. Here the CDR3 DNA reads TGCAGTGCTAGGGACAGGGGTTCGGACGATCAGCCCCAGCATTTT.

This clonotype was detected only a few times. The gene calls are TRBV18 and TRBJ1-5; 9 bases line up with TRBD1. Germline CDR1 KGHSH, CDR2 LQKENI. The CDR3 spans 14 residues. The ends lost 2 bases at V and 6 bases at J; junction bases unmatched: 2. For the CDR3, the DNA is TGTGCCAGCTCACCAGGGACAGGGCTTCAGCCCCAGCATTTT. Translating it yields CASSPGTGLQPQHF.

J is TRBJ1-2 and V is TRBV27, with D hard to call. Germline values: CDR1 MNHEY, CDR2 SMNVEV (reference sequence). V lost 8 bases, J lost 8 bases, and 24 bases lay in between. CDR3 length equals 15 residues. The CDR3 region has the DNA TGTGCCAGCTCAAAGCATCCGACCCGGGAGGGAGGCTACACCTTC. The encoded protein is CASSKHPTREGGYTF.

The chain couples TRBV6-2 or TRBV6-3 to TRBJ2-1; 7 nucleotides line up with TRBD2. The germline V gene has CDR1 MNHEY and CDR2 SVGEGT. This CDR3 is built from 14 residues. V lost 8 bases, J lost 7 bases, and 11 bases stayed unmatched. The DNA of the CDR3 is TGTGCCAGCGGTTGGGGGAGGGCCACGAATGAGCAGTTCTTC. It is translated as CASGWGRATNEQFF.

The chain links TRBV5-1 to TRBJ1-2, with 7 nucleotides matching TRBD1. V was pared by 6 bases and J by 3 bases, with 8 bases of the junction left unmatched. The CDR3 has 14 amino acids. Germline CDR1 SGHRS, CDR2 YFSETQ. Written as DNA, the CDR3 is TGCGCCAGCATCCCTACAGGGGCTGACTATGGCTACACCTTC. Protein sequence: CASIPTGADYGYTF.

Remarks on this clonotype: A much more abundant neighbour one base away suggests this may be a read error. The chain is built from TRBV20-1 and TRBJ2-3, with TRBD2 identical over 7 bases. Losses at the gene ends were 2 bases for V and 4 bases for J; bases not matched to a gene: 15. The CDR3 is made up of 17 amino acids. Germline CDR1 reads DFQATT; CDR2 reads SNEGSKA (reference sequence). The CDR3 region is CSARFPPLRGSPDTQYF. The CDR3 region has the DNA TGCAGTGCTAGATTCCCCCCGTTGCGGGGGAGCCCAGATACGCAGTATTTT.

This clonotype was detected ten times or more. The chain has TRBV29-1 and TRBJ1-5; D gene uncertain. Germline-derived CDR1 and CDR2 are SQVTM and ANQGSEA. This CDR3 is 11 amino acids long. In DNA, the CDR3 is TGCCCTCTGGGCGGCAATCAGCCCCAGCATTTT. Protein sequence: CPLGGNQPQHF.

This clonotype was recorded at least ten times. In nucleotides, the CDR3 is TGTGCCAGCGGCACCCGGGCCCAGAACACTGAAGCTTTCTTT. This gives the protein CASGTRAQNTEAFF. The chain carries TRBV6-2 or TRBV6-3 and TRBJ1-1; D unresolved. The CDR3 totals 14 residues. Germline CDR1 and CDR2: MNHEY and SVGEGT. Trimming removed 8 bases from V and 1 base from J, with 14 bases in between.

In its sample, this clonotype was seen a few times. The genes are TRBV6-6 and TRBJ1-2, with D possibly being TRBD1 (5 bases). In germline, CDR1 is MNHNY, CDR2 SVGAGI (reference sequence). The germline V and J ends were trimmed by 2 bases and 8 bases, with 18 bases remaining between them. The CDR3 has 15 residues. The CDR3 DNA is TGTGCCAGCAGTTACCAGGCGGACGGGGGTGGGGGCTACACCTTC. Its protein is CASSYQADGGGGYTF.

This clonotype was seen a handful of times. CDR3 coding DNA: TGTGCCAGTAGTATAGGAGGCCGGATAACTAACTATGGCTACACCTTC. It translates to CASSIGGRITNYGYTF. The J gene is TRBJ1-2, the V gene TRBV19; no reliable D call. Looked up from germline, CDR1 is LNHDA and CDR2 is SQIVND (reference sequence). Trimming cost V 1 base and J 0 bases, with 12 bases left between them. This CDR3 spans 16 amino acids.

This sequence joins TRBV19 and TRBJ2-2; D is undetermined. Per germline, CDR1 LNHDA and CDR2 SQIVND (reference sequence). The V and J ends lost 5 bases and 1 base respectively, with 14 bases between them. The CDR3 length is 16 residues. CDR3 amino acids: CASSPIDMVNTGELFF. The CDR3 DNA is TGTGCCAGTAGTCCGATTGACATGGTGAACACCGGGGAGCTGTTTTTT.